This TCR beta chain was sequenced for a study of T cells in Graves' hyperthyroidism and ophthalmopathy. Whole-study findings and limits: Expanded thyroid clonotypes (above 0.001) were mostly also found in blood.

Authors of the study amplified TCR beta CDR3 regions from RNA transcripts. First-round RT-PCR of the TCR CDR3 relied on the HTBI primer set. Using its own MiXCR run on the multiplex PCR reads, TCRdb lists one record per CDR3 protein. The sample contains under 250,000 distinct CDR3 sequences, approximately 23% of which appear only once. Diagnoses were established using clinical symptoms, serum thyroxine and TRAb, thyroid ultrasound and orbital computed tomography. This clonotype appeared many times. Antigen: not known. Germline CDR1 reads SGHVS; CDR2 reads FQNEAQ. V was clipped by 5 bases and J by 1 base, with 11 bases between them. The CDR3 is 15 amino acids.

The sequence was collected from a woman aged 40 to 50 with Graves' ophthalmopathy. The chain links TRBV7-8 to TRBJ2-2; D uncertain. Sequencing used blood. CDR3 in amino acids: CASSITPQNTGELFF. The CDR3 DNA reads TGTGCCAGCAGCATTACGCCCCAGAACACCGGGGAGCTGTTTTTT.